This TCR beta chain was profiled in a study of blood T cell repertoires in COVID-19. On the study more broadly: Spain, Italy and the United States supplied samples that represented acute and convalescent COVID-19. T cells, B-cell-depleted T cells, or PBMCs supplied cDNA or gDNA.

V lost 2 bases to trimming and J lost 2 bases; unmatched junction nucleotides: 9. The CDR3 is 16 amino acids. CDR1 is SGHAT, CDR2 FQNNGV, per germline. Profiled with immunoSEQ multiplex PCR; TCRdb holds only in-frame clones, not every one. The sample holds some 87,000 clones, under 80% seen once. The sequenced sample consisted of peripheral blood. This chain links TRBV11-2 with TRBJ2-7; TRBD1 aligns across 7 bases. This clonotype originated in a human donor in a cohort sampled during active COVID-19. Here the CDR3 reads CASSLQSRQGPYEQYF. CDR3 coding DNA: TGTGCCAGCAGCTTACAGTCGCGACAGGGTCCCTACGAGCAGTACTTC.